The clone carrying this T cell receptor (beta chain) was recorded many times. The germline CDR1 and CDR2 sequences are MNHEY and SVGAGI. The V and J ends lost 2 bases and 11 bases respectively, with 18 bases between them. This CDR3 spans 14 amino acids. The sample is drawn from a study of T-cell reconstitution after alpha-beta-depleted transplantation in children. Unique molecular identifiers featured in how the TCRbeta library was prepared. MiXCR, applied by TCRdb to the PCR reads, yields one record per CDR3 protein. This table has roughly 500,000 distinct CDR3 sequences, around 13% appearing once. The sample in question was PBMCs from the stem cell graft donor, obtained from the stem cell graft. The clonotype originates from a human donor who donated a stem cell graft to a child with combined immunodeficiency. The chain links TRBV6-5 to TRBJ1-1, with D tentatively TRBD1 (5 bases). This CDR3 is CASSYTRDALAAFF. CDR3 nucleotide sequence: TGTGCCAGCAGTTACACCCGGGACGCCCTCGCGGCTTTCTTT.